This TCR beta chain was sequenced in a study of response to subunit inactivated influenza vaccine (dated by TCRdb to between 2017 and 2018). At the level of the whole study: The study used deep quantitative T cell receptor repertoire profiling to track responses to a trivalent subunit inactivated influenza vaccine.

Library creation used RT-PCR. TCRdb records Illumina HiSeq 2500 as the sequencer. Using fastp at Q25 and MiXCR, TCRdb reprocessed the public reads and kept productive beta chains. A single entry per CDR3 protein holds the most common genes and DNA from its merged rows. This sample holds a few hundred thousand distinct CDR3 sequences; about 10% were observed only once. The ten largest clonotypes hold 8% to 13% of the sample. General conclusions and limits of the study: According to the authors, only a limited number of new T cells may be recruited by each seasonal influenza vaccination.

V is clipped by 5 bases and J by 0 bases, and the sequence between their germline boundaries is 16 bases long. In the germline V gene (reference sequence), CDR1 corresponds to SEHNR and CDR2 to FQNEAQ. Including the terminal cysteine and phenylalanine, the CDR3 comprises 17 residues. Left in the record is the CDR3 DNA by itself, 51 bases read in frame from the first base. This clonotype was seen a few times. Its antigen is currently not known. No base qualities exist here, and no much larger clone lies one base off it. The data also belong to a second study, concerning T cells expressing NK-cell markers. The second publication reports: TCR beta cDNA libraries were prepared using 5'RACE template switching, which introduced a universal primer site and unique molecular identifiers. TCR beta-chain repertoires were profiled in sorted CD3+CD56+NKG2C+, CD3+CD56+NKG2C- and CD3+CD56-NKG2C+ T-cell subsets from about 8 donors. Seven of the eight sequenced donors were HCMV-seropositive and one was HCMV-seronegative. In several experiments an anti-gammadeltaTCR antibody was added to restrict sorting to alphabetaTCR-expressing T cells. In a handful of donors, the dominant CD3+CD56+NKG2C+ clonotypes were found to rank among the top 10 CD8+ clonotypes and to make up 1.0-7.0% of CD8+ T cells. Those dominant clonotypes were again the most abundant among CD3+CD56-NKG2C+ cells in four donors, at about 28.3-60.1%. Whether the expanded NKG2C-expressing T cell clones were specific for HCMV antigens remained unclear. All eight donors whose samples were sequenced were randomly selected healthy volunteers, three of them men and five women. A commercial ELISA kit detecting HCMV-specific IgG in serum was used to determine HCMV serostatus. Ficoll density gradient centrifugation was used to isolate peripheral blood mononuclear cells from blood. For roughly six donors, bulk peripheral blood T-cell repertoires were also sequenced from unsorted PBMC. cDNA synthesis was primed from the TCR beta constant segment and was followed by two successive PCR amplification steps. Illumina HiSeq 2000/2500, MiSeq or NextSeq was used to sequence libraries as 2 x 150 bp reads. MIGEC was used to demultiplex reads and group reads by UMI, and MiTCR was used to assemble and quantify clonotypes. To remove erroneous sequences, TCR cDNA sequences were retained only when supported by two or more reads. Downstream repertoire analysis used the tcR package, and clonotypes were matched across fractions by CDR3 nucleotide sequence plus V segment. Antigen specificity was annotated against VDJdb with VDJmatch, allowing one amino acid substitution in CDR3.

The starting material was PBMCs from blood, obtained on the day of vaccination. The sequence joins TRBV7-9 to TRBJ2-2; possibly the D gene is TRBD2, per 5 matching bases. The TCR sequence derives from a man aged 50 or older who received an inactivated influenza vaccine. Donor details come from another sample of the same person, matched by shared clones. The CDR3 protein is CASSLYRLDSNTGELFF. The DNA sequence is as follows: TGTGCCAGCAGCCTCTACCGTCTGGACTCGAACACCGGGGAGCTGTTTTTT.